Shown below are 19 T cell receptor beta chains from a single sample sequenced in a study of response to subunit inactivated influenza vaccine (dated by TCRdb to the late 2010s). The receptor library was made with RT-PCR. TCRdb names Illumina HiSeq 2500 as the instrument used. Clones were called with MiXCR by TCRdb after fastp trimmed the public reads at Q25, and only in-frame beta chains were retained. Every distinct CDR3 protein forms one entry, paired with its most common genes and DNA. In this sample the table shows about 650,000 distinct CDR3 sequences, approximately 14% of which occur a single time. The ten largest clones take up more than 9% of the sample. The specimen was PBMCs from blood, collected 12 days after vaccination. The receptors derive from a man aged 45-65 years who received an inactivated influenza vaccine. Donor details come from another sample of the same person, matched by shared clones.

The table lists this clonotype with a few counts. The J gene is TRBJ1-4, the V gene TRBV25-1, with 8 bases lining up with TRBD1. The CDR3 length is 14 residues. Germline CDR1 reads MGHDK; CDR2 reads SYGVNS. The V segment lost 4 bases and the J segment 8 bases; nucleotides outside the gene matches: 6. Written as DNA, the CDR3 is TGTGCCAGCAGTGGGACAGGGAAAGACGAAAAACTGTTTTTT. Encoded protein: CASSGTGKDEKLFF.

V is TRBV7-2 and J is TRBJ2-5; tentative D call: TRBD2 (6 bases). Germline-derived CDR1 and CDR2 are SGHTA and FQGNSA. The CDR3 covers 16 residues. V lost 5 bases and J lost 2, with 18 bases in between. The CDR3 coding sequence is TGTGCCAGCAGCCCAGAAGGGCTAGCGAAGCAAGAGACCCAGTACTTC. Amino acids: CASSPEGLAKQETQYF.

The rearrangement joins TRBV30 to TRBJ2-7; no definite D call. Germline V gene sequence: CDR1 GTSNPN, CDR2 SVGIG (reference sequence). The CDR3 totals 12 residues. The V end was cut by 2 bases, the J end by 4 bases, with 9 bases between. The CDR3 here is CAWSRVDYEQYF. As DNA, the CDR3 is TGTGCCTGGAGTCGCGTGGATTACGAGCAGTACTTC.

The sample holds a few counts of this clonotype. CDR3 in amino acids: CSARFNPGPGNEQFF. Here the CDR3 DNA reads TGCAGTGCAAGATTCAATCCCGGTCCCGGCAATGAGCAGTTCTTC. The genes are TRBV20-1 and TRBJ2-1; D is ambiguous. V gave up 6 bases and J gave up 6 bases, with 21 bases separating them. Germline V gene lookup returns CDR1 DFQATT and CDR2 SNEGSKA (reference sequence). The CDR3 is made up of 15 amino acids.

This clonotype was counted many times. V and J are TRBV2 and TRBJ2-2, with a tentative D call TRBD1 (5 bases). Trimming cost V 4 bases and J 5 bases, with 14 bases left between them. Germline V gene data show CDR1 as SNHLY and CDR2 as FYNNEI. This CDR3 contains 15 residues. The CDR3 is CASSGAGRLTGELFF. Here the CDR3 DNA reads TGTGCCAGCAGTGGGGCAGGGCGTTTGACCGGGGAGCTGTTTTTT.

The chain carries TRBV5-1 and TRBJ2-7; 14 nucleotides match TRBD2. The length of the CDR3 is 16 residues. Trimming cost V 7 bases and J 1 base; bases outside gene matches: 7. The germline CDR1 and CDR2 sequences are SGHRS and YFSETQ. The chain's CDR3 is CASGTGTSGGSYEQYF. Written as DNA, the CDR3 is TGCGCCAGCGGGACCGGGACTAGCGGGGGATCCTACGAGCAGTACTTC.

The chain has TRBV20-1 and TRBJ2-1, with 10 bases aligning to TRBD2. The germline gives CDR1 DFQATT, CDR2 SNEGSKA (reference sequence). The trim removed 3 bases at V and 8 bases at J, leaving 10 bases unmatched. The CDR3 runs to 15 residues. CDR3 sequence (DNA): TGCAGTGCTAGCTTGTCTAGCGGGAGTATAGATGAGCAGTTCTTC. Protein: CSASLSSGSIDEQFF.

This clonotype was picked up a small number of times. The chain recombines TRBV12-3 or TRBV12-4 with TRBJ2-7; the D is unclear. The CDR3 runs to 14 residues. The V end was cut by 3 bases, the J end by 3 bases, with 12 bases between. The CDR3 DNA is TGTGCCAGCAGTTTTAACGGACCGAGCTACGAGCAGTACTTC. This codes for CASSFNGPSYEQYF.

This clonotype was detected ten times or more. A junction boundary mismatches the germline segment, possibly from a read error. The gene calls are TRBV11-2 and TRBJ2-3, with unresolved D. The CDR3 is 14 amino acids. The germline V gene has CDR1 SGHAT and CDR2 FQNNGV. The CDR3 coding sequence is TGTGCCAGCAGTTTAGGAGTGAGCACAGATACGCAGTATTTT. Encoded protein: CASSLGVSTDTQYF.

CDR3 amino acids: CASSSLAGVFNFNEQFF. In nucleotides, the CDR3 is TGTGCCAGCAGCTCCTTAGCGGGGGTCTTCAATTTCAATGAGCAGTTCTTC. The rearrangement joins TRBV7-2 to TRBJ2-1; TRBD2 matches 9 bases. After removal of 4 bases from V and 6 bases from J, the junction contained 13 bases not matched to a gene. Per the germline V gene, CDR1 is SGHTA and CDR2 is FQGNSA. The CDR3 loop spans 17 amino acids. The full variable domain, completed using reference TRBV7-2 and TRBJ2-1, is GAGVSQSPSNKVTEKGKDVELRCDPISGHTALYWYRQSLGQGLEFLIYFQGNSAPDKSGLPSDRFSAERTGGSVSTLTIQRTQQEDSAVYLCASSSLAGVFNFNEQFFGPGTRLTVL.

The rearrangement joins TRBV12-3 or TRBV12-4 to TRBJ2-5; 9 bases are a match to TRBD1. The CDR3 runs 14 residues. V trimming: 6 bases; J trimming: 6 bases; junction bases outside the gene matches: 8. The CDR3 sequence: CASRDGQGTQTQYF. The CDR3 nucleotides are TGTGCCAGCAGAGATGGACAGGGGACGCAGACCCAGTACTTC.

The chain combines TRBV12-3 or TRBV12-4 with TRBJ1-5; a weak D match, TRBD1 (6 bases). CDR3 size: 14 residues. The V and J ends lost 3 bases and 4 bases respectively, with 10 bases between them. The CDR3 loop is CASSFAGENQPQHF. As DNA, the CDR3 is TGTGCCAGCAGTTTTGCAGGGGAAAATCAGCCCCAGCATTTT.

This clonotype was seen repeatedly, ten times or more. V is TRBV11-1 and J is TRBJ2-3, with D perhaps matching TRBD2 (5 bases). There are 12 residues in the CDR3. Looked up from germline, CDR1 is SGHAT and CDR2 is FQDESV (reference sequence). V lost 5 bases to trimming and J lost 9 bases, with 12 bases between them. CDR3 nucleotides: TGTGCCAGCAGCCCCGGGGTCGACACGCAGTATTTT. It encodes CASSPGVDTQYF.

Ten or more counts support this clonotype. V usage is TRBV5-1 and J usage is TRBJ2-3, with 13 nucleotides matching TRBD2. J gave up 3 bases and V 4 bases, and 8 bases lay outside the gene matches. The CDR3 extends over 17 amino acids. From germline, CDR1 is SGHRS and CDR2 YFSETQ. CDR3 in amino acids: CASSGSTSGGPTDTQYF. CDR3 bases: TGCGCCAGCAGCGGGTCGACTAGCGGGGGGCCGACAGATACGCAGTATTTT. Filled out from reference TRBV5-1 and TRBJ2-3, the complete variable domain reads KAGVTQTPRYLIKTRGQQVTLSCSPISGHRSVSWYQQTPGQGLQFLFEYFSETQRNKGNFPGRFSGRQFSNSRSEMNVSTLELGDSALYLCASSGSTSGGPTDTQYFGPGTRLTVL.

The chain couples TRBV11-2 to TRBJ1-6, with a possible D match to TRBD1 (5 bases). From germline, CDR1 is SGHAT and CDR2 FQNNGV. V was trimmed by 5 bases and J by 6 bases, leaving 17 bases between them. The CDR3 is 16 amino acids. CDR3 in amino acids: CASSAEGPWFNSPLHF. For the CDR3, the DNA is TGTGCCAGCAGCGCCGAGGGGCCGTGGTTTAATTCACCCCTCCACTTT.

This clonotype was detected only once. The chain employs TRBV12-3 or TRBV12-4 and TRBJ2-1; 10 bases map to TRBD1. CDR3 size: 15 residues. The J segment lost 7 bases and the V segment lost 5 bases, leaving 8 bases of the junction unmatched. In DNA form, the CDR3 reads TGTGCCAGCAGTGCCGACAGGGGGCTATGGAATGAGCAGTTCTTC. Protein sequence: CASSADRGLWNEQFF.

The CDR3 reads CASSRAGGDGTQYF. The DNA for the CDR3 is TGTGCCAGCAGCCGAGCGGGGGGGGATGGAACCCAGTACTTC. V is TRBV6-1 and J is TRBJ2-5; 10 nucleotides match TRBD2. After removal of 6 bases from V and 8 bases from J, the junction contained 9 bases not matched to a gene. Germline CDR1 MNHNS, CDR2 SASEGT. The CDR3 has 14 amino acids.

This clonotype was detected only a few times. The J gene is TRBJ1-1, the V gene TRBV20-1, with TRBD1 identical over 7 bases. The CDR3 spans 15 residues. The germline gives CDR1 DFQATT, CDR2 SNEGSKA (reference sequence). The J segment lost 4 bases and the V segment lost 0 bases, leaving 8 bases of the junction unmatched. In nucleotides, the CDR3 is TGCAGTGCTAGAGAGACAGGGCCCGCCGGCACTGAAGCTTTCTTT. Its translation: CSARETGPAGTEAFF.

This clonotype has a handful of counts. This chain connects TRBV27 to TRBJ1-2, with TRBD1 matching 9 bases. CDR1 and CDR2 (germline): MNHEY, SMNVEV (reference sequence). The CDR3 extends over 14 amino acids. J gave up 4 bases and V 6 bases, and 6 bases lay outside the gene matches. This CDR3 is CASRRQGVSYGYTF. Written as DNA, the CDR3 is TGTGCCAGCAGAAGACAGGGGGTAAGCTATGGCTACACCTTC.